Listed below are T cell receptor beta chains from one sample, sequenced in a study of blood T cell repertoires in COVID-19. Here immunoSEQ multiplex PCR was the method, and the copy in TCRdb shows in-frame clones only, minus some. This sample has 100,000 to 150,000 clones, with 70% to 75% found just once. The sequenced sample consisted of peripheral blood. The source is a man in his sixties with acute or convalescent COVID-19. Each CDR3 is given with its conserved first and last residue. Each record gives: V gene, D gene, clone size, J gene, CDR3 protein, CDR3 DNA. The D gene is left open where the match is weak. Clone size appears in some rows only: once, few, many, or a class for an expanded clone.

TRBV27	.	.	TRBJ2-1	CASQGTGRRRYEQFF	TGTGCCTCTCAGGGTACCGGGAGAAGGAGATATGAGCAGTTCTTC
TRBV7-9	TRBD1	.	TRBJ2-3	CASSSRQGYTDTQYF	TGTGCCAGCAGCTCACGACAGGGATACACAGATACGCAGTATTTT
TRBV11-2	TRBD2	.	TRBJ2-2	CASSVYSGGDTGELFF	TGTGCCAGCAGCGTATATAGCGGGGGGGATACCGGGGAGCTGTTTTTT
TRBV19	TRBD1	.	TRBJ2-1	CASSTRDRGQFF	TGTGCCAGTAGTACCCGGGACAGGGGGCAGTTCTTC
TRBV11-3	.	.	TRBJ1-3	CASSLRGSSGNTIYF	TGTGCCAGCAGCTTAAGGGGGAGCTCTGGAAACACCATATATTTT
TRBV12-3/TRBV12-4	TRBD1	.	TRBJ1-1	CASTFGQGKAFF	TGTGCCAGCACCTTTGGACAGGGAAAGGCTTTCTTT
TRBV10-3	.	.	TRBJ1-2	CAISDPTGGPGYTF	TGTGCCATCAGTGATCCCACGGGGGGGCCTGGCTACACCTTC
TRBV3-1/TRBV3-2	TRBD2	.	TRBJ2-7	CASSQGTSGRGEQYF	TGTGCCAGCAGCCAAGGGACTAGCGGCCGGGGGGAGCAGTACTTC
TRBV25-1	TRBD1	medium-sized	TRBJ1-1	CAAGQGAVTEAFF	TGTGCCGCAGGACAGGGGGCGGTCACTGAAGCTTTCTTT
TRBV15	.	once	TRBJ1-6	CATSTISGDNSPLHF	TGTGCCACCAGCACTATTTCCGGAGATAATTCACCCCTCCACTTT
TRBV6-4	TRBD1	.	TRBJ1-1	CASSRQGGTEAFF	TGTGCCAGCAGCCGACAGGGGGGCACTGAAGCTTTCTTT
TRBV5-1	.	.	TRBJ1-3	CASSIGGSGNTIYF	TGCGCCAGCAGCATAGGGGGCTCTGGAAACACCATATATTTT
TRBV5-5	.	.	TRBJ2-1	CASSPPGGLTDEQFF	TGTGCCAGCAGCCCCCCGGGTGGACTCACGGATGAGCAGTTCTTC
TRBV11-2	TRBD2	.	TRBJ2-7	CASSSLLAGIRYEQYF	TGTGCCAGCAGCTCCCTTCTAGCGGGAATACGCTACGAGCAGTACTTC
TRBV19	TRBD1	.	TRBJ1-5	CASSILQGAAGQPQHF	TGTGCCAGTAGTATACTACAGGGGGCGGCGGGTCAGCCCCAGCATTTT
TRBV7-2	.	.	TRBJ2-5	CASSLANYDETQYF	TGTGCCAGCAGCTTAGCGAACTATGACGAGACCCAGTACTTC
TRBV21-1	.	few	TRBJ1-4	CASIWTDRGNTATNEKLFF	TGTGCCAGCATTTGGACCGACAGGGGCAATACAGCAACTAATGAAAAACTGTTTTTT
TRBV30	TRBD1	few	TRBJ1-5	CAWSETGTQPQHF	TGTGCCTGGAGTGAGACAGGGACTCAGCCCCAGCATTTT
TRBV27	.	.	TRBJ1-1	CASSLSSGMNTEAFF	TGTGCCAGCAGTTTATCGTCCGGTATGAACACTGAAGCTTTCTTT
TRBV10-1	TRBD1	once	TRBJ2-7	CASSDRDRGLYEQYF	TGCGCCAGCAGTGACCGGGACAGGGGGCTCTACGAGCAGTACTTC
TRBV2	TRBD1	.	TRBJ1-5	CASIGQGEGQPQHF	TGTGCCAGCATCGGACAGGGGGAAGGTCAGCCCCAGCATTTT
TRBV9	.	.	TRBJ2-7	CASSVVAGYEQYF	TGTGCCAGCAGCGTAGTGGCAGGCTACGAGCAGTACTTC
TRBV19	.	few	TRBJ1-1	CASSLQQSMNTEAFF	TGTGCCAGTAGTCTCCAACAGAGCATGAACACTGAAGCTTTCTTT
TRBV7-2	.	.	TRBJ2-7	CASSLVAGNYEQYF	TGTGCCAGCAGCTTAGTTGCGGGGAACTACGAGCAGTACTTC
TRBV12-3/TRBV12-4	.	.	TRBJ1-1	CASSFYTEAFF	TGTGCCAGCAGTTTCTACACTGAAGCTTTCTTT
TRBV2	.	.	TRBJ2-3	CASSDILSGTQYF	TGTGCCAGCAGTGATATCTTATCGGGTACGCAGTATTTT
TRBV7-2	.	.	TRBJ1-6	CASSLPRSPLHF	TGTGCCAGCAGCTTACCGCGTTCACCCCTCCACTTT
TRBV5-6	TRBD1	.	TRBJ1-2	CASNVRDRDFYGYTF	TGTGCCAGCAACGTCCGGGACAGGGACTTCTATGGCTACACCTTC